These T cell receptor beta chains were read from a single sample in a study of blood T cell repertoires in COVID-19. The data were produced by immunoSEQ multiplex PCR, yet TCRdb's version contains in-frame clones alone and is incomplete. The table shows over 150,000 clones, with around 83% occurring only once. The material sequenced was peripheral blood. Receptors originate from a woman aged 55-69 years with COVID-19, enrolled during active disease. Both conserved end residues are part of each CDR3. A D gene is named only where the DNA matches it firmly. Size is omitted from some rows. Given values are once, few, many or a class for expanded clones.

DNA	CDR3	size	V	D	J
TGTGCCAGCAGCCAGGGAAAACTAGCCCTCATTTCCTACGAGCAGTACTTC	CASSQGKLALISYEQYF	-	TRBV4-2	-	TRBJ2-7
TGTGCCAGCAGCCCCGAGAGTCTATATGGCTACACCTTC	CASSPESLYGYTF	-	TRBV7-9	-	TRBJ1-2
TGTGCCAGCAGCCAAGATCCAGGACAGGGGGCGGTCAATCAGCCCCAGCATTTT	CASSQDPGQGAVNQPQHF	-	TRBV3-1/TRBV3-2	TRBD1	TRBJ1-5
TGTGCCAGCGGACAGGGGGCAGCTAACACCGGGGAGCTGTTTTTT	CASGQGAANTGELFF	-	TRBV6-5	TRBD1	TRBJ2-2
TGTGCCTGGAGTTCGGACAGGATTTGGAATCAGCCCCAGCATTTT	CAWSSDRIWNQPQHF	-	TRBV30	TRBD1	TRBJ1-5
TGTGCCAGCAGTTACCGGGGACAGGTTAGCACCGGGGAGCTGTTTTTT	CASSYRGQVSTGELFF	-	TRBV6-6	TRBD1	TRBJ2-2
TGCGCCAGCACCCTAACGTGGGGGGTAAACACCGGGGAGCTGTTTTTT	CASTLTWGVNTGELFF	-	TRBV5-1	-	TRBJ2-2
TGTGCCTGGAGTGTAGGGAGGAACACCATATATTTT	CAWSVGRNTIYF	-	TRBV30	-	TRBJ1-3
TGTGCCATCAAGGACAGCTCGAACACTGAAGCTTTCTTT	CAIKDSSNTEAFF	-	TRBV10-3	-	TRBJ1-1
TGTGCCAGCCGCCTGGAGACGGATGAAGCTTTCTTT	CASRLETDEAFF	-	TRBV6-5	-	TRBJ1-1
TGTGCCAGCAGCCAAGGAGGGATGGTCTATGGCTACACCTTC	CASSQGGMVYGYTF	-	TRBV3-1/TRBV3-2	-	TRBJ1-2
TGTGCCAGCGCCCCAGGGTGGAGCAATCAGCCCCAGCATTTT	CASAPGWSNQPQHF	-	TRBV2	-	TRBJ1-5
TGTGCCAGCAGTGAGGGACAGGGCGGGAATCAGCCCCAGCATTTT	CASSEGQGGNQPQHF	-	TRBV2	TRBD1	TRBJ1-5
TGTGCCAGCAACCCCAGGGCGGGAGGCAATCAGCCCCAGCATTTT	CASNPRAGGNQPQHF	-	TRBV2	-	TRBJ1-5
TGTGCCAGCAGACAGGGCCCGGCGGGCTACACCTTC	CASRQGPAGYTF	-	TRBV2	-	TRBJ1-2
TGTGCCACCAGCAGGCGTCAGGGACAGGGAATCCACGAGCAGTACTTC	CATSRRQGQGIHEQYF	few	TRBV15	TRBD1	TRBJ2-7
TGTGCCAGCTCGCCGGTGGACAGGGCCGGACGGGCTGGTCCCTATGGCTACACCTTC	CASSPVDRAGRAGPYGYTF	-	TRBV18	TRBD1	TRBJ1-2